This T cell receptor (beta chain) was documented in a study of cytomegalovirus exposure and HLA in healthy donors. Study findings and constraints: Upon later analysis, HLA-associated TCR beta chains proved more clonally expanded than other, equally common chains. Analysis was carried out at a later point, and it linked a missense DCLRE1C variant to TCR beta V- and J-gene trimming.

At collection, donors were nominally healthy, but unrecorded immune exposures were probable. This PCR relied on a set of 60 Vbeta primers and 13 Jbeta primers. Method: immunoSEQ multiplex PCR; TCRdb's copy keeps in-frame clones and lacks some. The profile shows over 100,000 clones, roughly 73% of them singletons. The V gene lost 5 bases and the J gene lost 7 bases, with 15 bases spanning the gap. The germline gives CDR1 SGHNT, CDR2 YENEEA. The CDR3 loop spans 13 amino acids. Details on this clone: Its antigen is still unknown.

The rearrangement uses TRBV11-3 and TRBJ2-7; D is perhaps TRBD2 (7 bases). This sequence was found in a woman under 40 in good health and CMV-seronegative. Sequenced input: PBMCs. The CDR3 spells CASSIAGAREQYF. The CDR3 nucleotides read TGTGCCAGCAGCATTGCGGGGGCAAGGGAGCAGTACTTC. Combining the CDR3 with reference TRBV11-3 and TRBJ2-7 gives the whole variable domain EAGVVQSPRYKIIEKKQPVAFWCNPISGHNTLYWYLQNLGQGPELLIRYENEEAVDDSQLPKDRFSAERLKGVDSTLKIQPAELGDSAVYLCASSIAGAREQYFGPGTRLTVT.